This TCR beta chain is from a study of T cells in Graves' hyperthyroidism and ophthalmopathy. This clonotype has a count of ten or more. The target antigen is unknown. Diagnoses were made from clinical symptoms, serum measures (thyroxine and TRAb), thyroid ultrasound and orbital computed tomography. The germline V and J ends were trimmed by 8 bases and 7 bases, with 12 bases remaining between them. The CDR3 sequence is 11 residues long. Germline V gene sequence: CDR1 SEHNR, CDR2 FQNEAQ (reference sequence). Regions amplified from RNA transcripts were the TCR beta CDR3 regions. Primed by the HTBI set, a first-round RT-PCR was run on the TCR CDR3. One entry per CDR3 protein results from TCRdb running MiXCR on the multiplex PCR reads. The table has 500,000 or so distinct CDR3 sequences, roughly a sixth seen once; the top ten hold 15% to 20%. Study results and caveats: The model made its ophthalmopathy prediction, and onset followed a median roughly six months later.

This chain connects TRBV7-9 to TRBJ2-7; possible D gene TRBD1, 7 bases. Source material: blood. The sequence derives from a woman younger than 30 with Graves' ophthalmopathy. CDR3 nucleotides: TGTGCCAGCGGGGCAGGGGGGGAGCAGTACTTC. It codes for CASGAGGEQYF.